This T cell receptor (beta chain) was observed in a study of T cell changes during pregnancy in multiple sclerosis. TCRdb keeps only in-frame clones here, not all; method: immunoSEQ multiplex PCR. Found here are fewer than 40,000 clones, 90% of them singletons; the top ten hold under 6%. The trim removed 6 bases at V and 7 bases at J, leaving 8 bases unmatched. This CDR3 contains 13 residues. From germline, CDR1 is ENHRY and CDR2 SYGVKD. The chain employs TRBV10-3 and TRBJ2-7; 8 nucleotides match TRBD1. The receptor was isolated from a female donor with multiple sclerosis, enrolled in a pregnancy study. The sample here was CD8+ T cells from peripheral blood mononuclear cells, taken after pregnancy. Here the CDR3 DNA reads TGTGCCATCAGGACGGACAGGGCTTGGGAGCAGTACTTC. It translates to CAIRTDRAWEQYF.